This T cell receptor (beta chain) appears in the sequencing data of a study of blood T cell repertoires in COVID-19. Across the whole study: Samples came from the United States, Italy and Spain, spanning acute and convalescent COVID-19. T cells, B-cell-depleted T cells, or PBMCs supplied cDNA or gDNA.

Seattle's cohort entered during active infection and was followed longitudinally. Source study methods: It was from reference gene primer amplification that nucleated cell counts were estimated. Method: immunoSEQ multiplex PCR; TCRdb's copy keeps in-frame clones and lacks some. V and J calls and clone size are copied from that table; D and trimming were computed from the DNA. The table records around 300,000 clones, about nine tenths of them present only once. Germline CDR1 and CDR2: KGHSH and LQKENI. V gave up 7 bases and J gave up 7 bases; unmatched junction bases: 7. The CDR3 has 15 residues. The sequenced sample was peripheral blood. The receptor comes from a woman between 25 and 40 years old with COVID-19, enrolled during active disease. J is TRBJ2-1 and V is TRBV18, with 13 bases fitting TRBD2. CDR3 loop: CASLSTGLAGNEQFF. The CDR3 DNA reads as TGTGCCAGCTTAAGTACGGGACTAGCGGGGAATGAGCAGTTCTTC.